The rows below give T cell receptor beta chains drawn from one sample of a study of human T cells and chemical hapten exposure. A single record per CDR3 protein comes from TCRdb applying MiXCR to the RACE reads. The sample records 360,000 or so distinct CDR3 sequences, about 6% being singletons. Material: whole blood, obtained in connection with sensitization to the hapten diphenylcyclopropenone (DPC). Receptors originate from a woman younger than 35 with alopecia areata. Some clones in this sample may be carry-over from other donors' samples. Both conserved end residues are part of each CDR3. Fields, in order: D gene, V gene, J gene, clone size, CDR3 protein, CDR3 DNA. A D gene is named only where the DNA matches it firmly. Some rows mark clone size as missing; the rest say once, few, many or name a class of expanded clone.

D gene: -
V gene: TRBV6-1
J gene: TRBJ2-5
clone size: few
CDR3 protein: CASSEPDRQRGTQYF
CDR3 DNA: TGTGCCAGCAGTGAACCCGACAGGCAAAGGGGGACCCAGTACTTC

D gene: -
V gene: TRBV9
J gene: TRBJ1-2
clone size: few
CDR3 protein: CASSLIRDSFNYGYTF
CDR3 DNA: TGTGCCAGCAGTCTCATCCGAGACAGTTTTAACTATGGCTACACCTTC

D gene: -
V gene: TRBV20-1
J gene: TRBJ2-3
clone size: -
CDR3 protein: CSAGDPDTQYF
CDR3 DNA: TGCAGTGCTGGTGATCCAGATACGCAGTATTTT

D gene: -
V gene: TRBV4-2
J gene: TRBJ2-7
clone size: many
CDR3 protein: CASSQVWGPQVDFAYEQYF
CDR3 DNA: TGTGCCAGCAGCCAAGTTTGGGGACCCCAGGTCGACTTCGCCTACGAGCAGTACTTC

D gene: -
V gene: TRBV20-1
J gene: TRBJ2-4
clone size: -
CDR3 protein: CSARDYRDGESIQYF
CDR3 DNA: TGCAGTGCTAGAGACTACAGGGACGGGGAAAGCATTCAGTACTTC

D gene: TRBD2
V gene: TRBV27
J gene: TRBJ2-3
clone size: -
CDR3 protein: CASNAGTSGGADTQYF
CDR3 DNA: TGTGCCAGTAACGCCGGGACTAGCGGGGGGGCAGATACGCAGTATTTT

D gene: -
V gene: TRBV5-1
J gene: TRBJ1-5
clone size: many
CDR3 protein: CASSLADSYNQPQHF
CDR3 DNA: TGCGCCAGCAGCTTGGCCGACAGTTACAATCAGCCCCAGCATTTT

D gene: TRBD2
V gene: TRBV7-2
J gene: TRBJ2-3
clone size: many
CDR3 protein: CASSPRLAGSTDTQYF
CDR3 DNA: TGTGCCAGCAGCCCCAGGCTAGCGGGGAGCACAGATACGCAGTATTTT

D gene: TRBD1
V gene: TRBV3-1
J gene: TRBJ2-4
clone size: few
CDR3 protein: CASSFTTGGSAKNIQYF
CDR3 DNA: TGTGCCAGCAGCTTCACTACAGGGGGCTCGGCCAAAAACATTCAGTACTTC

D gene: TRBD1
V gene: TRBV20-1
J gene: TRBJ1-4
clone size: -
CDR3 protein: CSARNRGVGEKLFF
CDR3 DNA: TGCAGTGCTAGGAACAGGGGAGTAGGTGAAAAACTGTTTTTT